This TCR beta chain derives from a study of cytomegalovirus exposure and HLA in healthy donors. Study-wide results and limits: In vitro data verified a few CMV-associated chains as specific for CMV antigens. By HLA locus, TCR association rates varied in a later analysis, with DRB1 showing the most and HLA-C the fewest.

Trimming at V came to 3 bases and at J to 5 bases, leaving 4 bases not matched to a gene. Germline CDR1 KGHSH, CDR2 LQKENI. The CDR3 sequence is 13 residues long. About this clone: Its antigen is still unknown.

PCR involved 60 Vbeta and 13 Jbeta primers. Assay used: immunoSEQ multiplex PCR; TCRdb lists only in-frame clones, some missing. The table has roughly 170,000 clones, 80% to 85% seen once. Sequences were obtained from PBMCs. The receptor was isolated from a man aged 50 or older in good health and CMV-seronegative. The V call is TRBV18, the J call TRBJ2-7; 7 bases agree with TRBD2. The CDR3 nucleotides are TGTGCCAGCTCACCTTGGGGGGGGAACGAGCAGTACTTC. It encodes CASSPWGGNEQYF.